One and the same sample provided the 29 T cell receptor beta chains below, sequenced in a study of T cells in Graves' hyperthyroidism and ophthalmopathy. TCR beta CDR3 regions were amplified from RNA transcripts. First-round RT-PCR with HTBI primers amplified the TCR CDR3 region. TCRdb re-called the multiplex PCR reads through MiXCR, storing one row per CDR3 protein. This sample has about 59,000 distinct CDR3 sequences, with under 70% found just once. Sequenced: blood. These receptor sequences come from a woman aged 55-69 years with Graves' ophthalmopathy.

Sample share makes this clonotype medium-sized. The rearrangement uses TRBV29-1 and TRBJ2-3; 11 nucleotides align to TRBD1. The CDR3 is 14 residues long. The V gene end was trimmed by 4 bases and the J gene end by 5 bases; junction bases not matched to a gene: 5. Per germline, CDR1 SQVTM and CDR2 ANQGSEA. The CDR3 region is CSVVSGTGGDTQYF. The CDR3 bases are TGCAGCGTTGTCTCCGGGACAGGGGGAGATACGCAGTATTTT.

This clonotype has only a few counts. V and J are TRBV29-1 and TRBJ2-7, with D unresolved. The V gene lost 4 bases and the J gene lost 0 bases, with 4 bases spanning the gap. Germline V gene sequence: CDR1 SQVTM, CDR2 ANQGSEA. The CDR3 is 11 residues long. CDR3 bases: TGCAGCGTTGCCTACTCCTACGAGCAGTACTTC. Translated, it gives CSVAYSYEQYF.

In its sample, this clonotype was seen many times. CDR3 protein: CASSLVGEEYYGYTF. The CDR3 bases are TGTGCCAGCAGCTTGGTCGGTGAGGAGTACTATGGCTACACCTTC. The chain employs TRBV5-8 and TRBJ1-2; D remains ambiguous. The CDR3 length is 15 residues. Deletions cut 0 bases from V and 3 bases from J, with 12 bases between. Germline V gives CDR1 SGHTS, CDR2 YDEGEE.

The chain employs TRBV6-4 and TRBJ1-1, with 9 bases matching TRBD1. Germline-derived CDR1 and CDR2 are MRHNA and SNTAGT. V lost 0 bases to trimming and J lost 9 bases; unmatched junction nucleotides: 2. The CDR3 consists of 13 residues. The CDR3 sequence is CASSDSGQGKAFF. Written as DNA, the CDR3 is TGTGCCAGCAGTGACTCAGGACAGGGGAAAGCTTTCTTT.

The rearrangement joins TRBV5-6 to TRBJ2-1, with D tentatively TRBD1 (5 bases). CDR1 is SGHDT and CDR2 is YYEEEE in the germline V gene. Trimming removed 4 bases from V and 5 bases from J, with 19 bases in between. The CDR3 sequence is 16 residues long. CDR3 residues: CASSRRRRVIDNEQFF. The CDR3 coding sequence is TGTGCCAGCAGCCGGAGACGCAGGGTCATCGACAATGAGCAGTTCTTC.

Ten or more counts support this clonotype. The chain carries TRBV11-2 and TRBJ1-6; D is undetermined. Deletions cut 0 bases from V and 7 bases from J, with 10 bases between. The CDR3 length is 15 residues. Germline CDR1 and CDR2: SGHAT and FQNNGV. Here the CDR3 DNA reads TGTGCCAGCAGCTTAGAGGGAGTTCAGAATTCACCCCTCCACTTT. Translating it yields CASSLEGVQNSPLHF.

By proportion, this clonotype is medium-sized. This chain uses TRBV15 with TRBJ1-6; D is unclear. Germline CDR1 reads LNHNV; CDR2 reads YYDKDF (reference sequence). The V end lost 6 bases, the J end lost 6 bases, and 12 bases lay between the germline ends. The CDR3 contains 14 residues. The CDR3: CATRIDRGNSPLHF. The CDR3 nucleotides read TGTGCCACCAGGATCGATCGTGGTAATTCACCCCTCCACTTT.

The V gene is TRBV4-2, the J gene TRBJ2-7, with D maybe TRBD1 (6 bases). V lost 0 bases and J lost 0, with 18 bases in between. In germline, CDR1 is LGHNA, CDR2 YNFKEQ. CDR3 length: 18 residues. CDR3: CASSQDWGIGGSSYEQYF. CDR3 sequence (DNA): TGTGCCAGCAGCCAAGATTGGGGGATTGGGGGCAGCTCCTACGAGCAGTACTTC.

The chain recombines TRBV7-3 with TRBJ2-7; D may be TRBD1 or TRBD2 (5 bases each). This CDR3 has 17 amino acids. Germline V gives CDR1 SGHTA, CDR2 FQGTGA. The V gene lost 1 base and the J gene lost 7 bases, with 23 bases spanning the gap. DNA of the CDR3: TGTGCCAGCAGCTTAAAGGCTTCGGGGCAGGGTTTGAGGGAGCAGTACTTC. This translates into CASSLKASGQGLREQYF.

The chain joins TRBV5-1 to TRBJ1-6; D gene ambiguous. The CDR3 covers 15 residues. V lost 4 bases to trimming and J lost 11 bases, with 19 bases between them. CDR1 SGHRS and CDR2 YFSETQ come from the germline V gene. The CDR3 loop reads CASSLGRTTGAPLHF. The CDR3, as DNA: TGCGCCAGCAGCCTGGGCAGAACCACTGGGGCACCCCTCCACTTT. Drawing the rest from reference TRBV5-1 and TRBJ1-6, the complete variable domain is KAGVTQTPRYLIKTRGQQVTLSCSPISGHRSVSWYQQTPGQGLQFLFEYFSETQRNKGNFPGRFSGRQFSNSRSEMNVSTLELGDSALYLCASSLGRTTGAPLHFGNGTRLTVT.

Ten or more counts support this clonotype. The CDR3 nucleotides read TGTGCCAGTCGAAGGCAGAGCTCCTACGAGCAGTACTTC. Encoded protein: CASRRQSSYEQYF. The chain uses TRBV28 and TRBJ2-7; no firm D call. This CDR3 spans 13 amino acids. Germline V gives CDR1 MDHEN, CDR2 SYDVKM. The V end lost 9 bases, the J end lost 0 bases, and 12 bases lay between the germline ends.

The chain is built from TRBV29-1 and TRBJ2-1; 9 bases agree with TRBD2. The CDR3 is 15 amino acids. Looked up from germline, CDR1 is SQVTM and CDR2 is ANQGSEA. The junction had 9 bases not matched to a gene; V was cut back by 6 bases and J by 3 bases. CDR3 loop: CSVGGGRAGYNEQFF. CDR3 in DNA: TGCAGCGTAGGCGGCGGGAGGGCCGGCTACAATGAGCAGTTCTTC.

On this clonotype: The junction differs from germline at one of its ends, possibly a read error. The CDR3 loop reads CPPLAGDQNLFF. DNA for the CDR3: TGCCCCCCTCTTGCAGGGGATCAAAACCTGTTTTTT. This sequence joins TRBV7-2 and TRBJ1-4, with D tentatively TRBD1 (6 bases). CDR1 SGHTA and CDR2 FQGNSA come from the germline V gene. The CDR3 covers 12 residues.

The sample holds many counts of this clonotype. Possible read error: a much larger clone is one base away. This chain links TRBV12-3 or TRBV12-4 with TRBJ2-7; possibly TRBD2 for D (5 bases). Trimming took off 3 bases at V and 2 bases at J, with 11 bases between the two ends. This CDR3 contains 14 residues. The CDR3 spells CASSFSSGAYEQYF. As DNA, the CDR3 is TGTGCCAGCAGTTTCTCCAGCGGAGCCTACGAGCAGTACTTC.

This clonotype was seen a handful of times. The chain recombines TRBV2 with TRBJ1-2; D unresolved. CDR3 length: 14 residues. Germline V lookup: CDR1 SNHLY, CDR2 FYNNEI. The V and J ends lost 0 bases and 5 bases respectively, with 10 bases between them. CDR3 in amino acids: CASSEARVIYGYTF. DNA of the CDR3: TGTGCCAGCAGTGAAGCGCGGGTTATATATGGCTACACCTTC.

This clonotype was observed a handful of times. The V call is TRBV20-1, the J call TRBJ2-2; maybe TRBD2 (5 bases). The ends were cut back, 0 bases at V and 5 bases at J, with 13 bases in the middle. The CDR3 contains 15 residues. Germline CDR1 and CDR2: DFQATT and SNEGSKA (reference sequence). CDR3 region: CSARDLASSTGELFF. DNA for the CDR3: TGCAGTGCTAGAGATTTGGCTAGCTCTACCGGGGAGCTGTTTTTT.

This clonotype was counted between two and nine times. V usage is TRBV25-1 and J usage is TRBJ2-3, with D perhaps matching TRBD2 (6 bases). The V gene lost 1 base and the J gene lost 0 bases, with 11 bases spanning the gap. CDR3 length equals 16 residues. Germline V CDR1 and CDR2: MGHDK, SYGVNS. CDR3: CASSELGRGSTDTQYF. Here the CDR3 DNA reads TGTGCCAGCAGTGAATTGGGGCGGGGAAGCACAGATACGCAGTATTTT.

This chain connects TRBV7-2 to TRBJ1-1, with D unclear. The germline gives CDR1 SGHTA, CDR2 FQGNSA. V was shortened by 5 bases and J by 11 bases, with 15 bases between the two germline ends. The CDR3 loop spans 12 amino acids. The CDR3 sequence is CASSPSLLWAFF. The CDR3 DNA reads as TGTGCCAGCAGCCCGAGTCTGCTGTGGGCTTTCTTT.

The chain is built from TRBV12-3 or TRBV12-4 and TRBJ2-1; TRBD2 matches 11 bases. The CDR3 contains 13 residues. Germline trimming cut 6 bases from V and 8 bases from J; bases unmatched to any gene: 3. The CDR3 DNA reads as TGTGCCAGCAGCACTAGCGGGAGAGATGAGCAGTTCTTC. Residues: CASSTSGRDEQFF.

There are many counts of this clonotype. It may be a read error: a sequence one base away is much more abundant. The rearrangement links TRBV19 to TRBJ2-2; D might be TRBD1 (5 bases). CDR3 length: 14 amino acids. Trimming removed 10 bases from V and 7 bases from J, with 19 bases in between. The germline V gene has CDR1 LNHDA and CDR2 SQIVND (reference sequence). CDR3: CAIPPLWGLGELFF. Written as DNA, the CDR3 is TGTGCCATACCCCCCCTGTGGGGCCTCGGGGAGCTGTTTTTT.

This clonotype was recorded only once. This sequence joins TRBV19 and TRBJ2-1, with D tentatively TRBD1 (5 bases). V gave up 6 bases and J gave up 4 bases, with 16 bases separating them. The CDR3 loop spans 15 amino acids. Germline lookup yields CDR1 LNHDA and CDR2 SQIVND (reference sequence). The CDR3 is CASRPWWTSYNEQFF. Here the CDR3 DNA reads TGTGCCAGTAGGCCGTGGTGGACAAGTTACAATGAGCAGTTCTTC.

The V gene is TRBV2, the J gene TRBJ1-3; a possible D gene is TRBD1 (6 bases). V lost 5 bases, J lost 4 bases, and 18 bases lay in between. This CDR3 has 16 residues. Looked up from germline, CDR1 is SNHLY and CDR2 is FYNNEI. DNA of the CDR3: TGTGCCAGCAGTCTCCCCGGGACAACGGAAGGAAACACCATATATTTT. Its protein is CASSLPGTTEGNTIYF.

The chain employs TRBV12-3 or TRBV12-4 and TRBJ2-1; D gene unclear. With 5 bases removed from V and 0 bases from J, the gap between germline ends came to 29 bases. CDR3 length: 21 residues. The CDR3 bases are TGTGCCAGCAGTCTCGACAACTATGTCTTACCAGCCCCTAGCTCCTACAATGAGCAGTTCTTC. Protein: CASSLDNYVLPAPSSYNEQFF.

V and J are TRBV24-1 and TRBJ1-2; perhaps TRBD1 as D (5 bases). V lost 0 bases to trimming and J lost 2 bases, with 15 bases between them. This CDR3 contains 17 residues. CDR1 is KGHDR, CDR2 SFDVKD, per germline. This CDR3 reads CATSDLPDSIPNYGYTF. The CDR3 region has the DNA TGTGCCACCAGTGATTTGCCCGACAGTATACCCAACTATGGCTACACCTTC.

There are a few counts of this clonotype. This sequence joins TRBV7-6 and TRBJ2-3; 9 nucleotides align to TRBD2. Germline lookup yields CDR1 SGHVS and CDR2 FNYEAQ. This CDR3 region has 17 residues. J was trimmed by 3 bases and V by 2 bases; bases with no gene match: 9. In nucleotides, the CDR3 is TGTGCCAGCAGCTTATGGCTTCCTAGCGGGACAACAGATACGCAGTATTTT. It codes for CASSLWLPSGTTDTQYF.

The chain is built from TRBV5-1 and TRBJ2-7, with TRBD2 identical over 11 bases. CDR3 size: 16 residues. V lost 1 base and J lost 2; bases outside the gene matches: 5. CDR1 and CDR2 from the germline V gene are SGHRS and YFSETQ. The CDR3 DNA is TGCGCCAGCAGCTTGTGGGTTAGCGGGAGGGCCTACGAGCAGTACTTC. Translated: CASSLWVSGRAYEQYF.

This clonotype is judged medium-sized (0.01 to 0.1%). The V and J genes are TRBV20-1 and TRBJ2-7; TRBD1 matches at 7 bases. The CDR3 is 12 amino acids. CDR1 and CDR2 from the germline V gene are DFQATT and SNEGSKA (reference sequence). Losses at the gene ends were 2 bases for V and 4 bases for J; bases not matched to a gene: 2. CDR3 sequence: CSARRDSYEQYF. The CDR3 nucleotides are TGCAGTGCTAGACGGGACAGTTACGAGCAGTACTTC.

This chain uses TRBV29-1 with TRBJ1-2; TRBD1 matches at 12 bases. CDR1 and CDR2 from the germline V gene are SQVTM and ANQGSEA. This CDR3 is built from 17 residues. The V gene end was trimmed by 6 bases and the J gene end by 4 bases; junction bases not matched to a gene: 15. CDR3 residues: CSVPRGTGGSPFYGYTF. As DNA, the CDR3 is TGCAGCGTCCCCAGGGGGACAGGGGGCTCCCCCTTCTATGGCTACACCTTC.

This clonotype was counted at least ten times. This chain links TRBV19 with TRBJ1-5; no clear D. The ends were cut back, 5 bases at V and 6 bases at J, with 8 bases in the middle. CDR3 length: 12 amino acids. CDR1 and CDR2 (germline): LNHDA, SQIVND (reference sequence). CDR3 sequence reads: CASSGGVQPQHF. The CDR3 DNA reads as TGTGCCAGTAGTGGCGGGGTTCAGCCCCAGCATTTT.